Following are 13 T cell receptor beta chains from one sample sequenced in a study of multiple sclerosis patients with progressive multifocal leukoencephalopathy. Data came from immunoSEQ multiplex PCR; TCRdb stores just in-frame clones and leaves some out. The sample includes around 30,000 clones, nearly 90% of them seen just once. Documented time point: 12 to 13 months of natalizumab therapy. The sequenced sample was PBMCs, obtained from a patient treated with natalizumab. These receptor sequences come from a human donor with multiple sclerosis.

This clone has only one observation. The chain uses TRBV6-4 and TRBJ2-2, with D perhaps matching TRBD1 (5 bases). The CDR3 loop spans 14 amino acids. CDR1 and CDR2 (germline): MRHNA, SNTAGT. Trimming removed 8 bases at V and 1 base at J, with 11 bases between. CDR3 sequence (DNA): TGTGCCAGCGAACAGGCCGTGAACACCGGGGAGCTGTTTTTT. Translated: CASEQAVNTGELFF.

This clone was seen a single time. The V call is TRBV5-5, the J call TRBJ2-1; TRBD2 agrees at 9 bases. Per the germline V gene, CDR1 is SGHKS and CDR2 is YYEKEE (reference sequence). The CDR3 loop spans 16 amino acids. Losses at the gene ends were 4 bases for V and 6 bases for J; bases not matched to a gene: 11. CDR3 loop: CASSLGPGLAVNEQFF. CDR3 sequence (DNA): TGTGCCAGCAGCCTCGGTCCGGGACTAGCCGTCAATGAGCAGTTCTTC.

The chain links TRBV10-3 to TRBJ2-7, with TRBD1 identical over 7 bases. The CDR3 is made up of 13 amino acids. The V gene's germline CDR1 is ENHRY and CDR2 SYGVKD. V shed 7 bases, J shed 1 base, and the junction held 4 bases outside the gene matches. The CDR3 DNA follows: TGTGCCATCAATACAGGGGCATCCTACGAGCAGTACTTC. Translation gives CAINTGASYEQYF.

This chain connects TRBV4-2 to TRBJ2-1; 7 nucleotides match TRBD2. V was clipped by 0 bases and J by 8 bases; unmatched bases: 7. This CDR3 is built from 15 residues. The germline CDR1 and CDR2 sequences are LGHNA and YNFKEQ. Here the CDR3 DNA reads TGTGCCAGCAGCCAAGAAGCGGGGAGGCAGGATGAGCAGTTCTTC. It codes for CASSQEAGRQDEQFF.

V gene TRBV6-5 combines with J gene TRBJ1-1; 11 positions agree with TRBD1. This CDR3 is built from 14 residues. V shed 2 bases and J 4 bases; nucleotides not matched to a gene: 0. Germline V lookup: CDR1 MNHEY, CDR2 SVGAGI. CDR3 DNA sequence: TGTGCCAGCAGTTACGGGACAGGGGGCACTGAAGCTTTCTTT. This gives the protein CASSYGTGGTEAFF.

The rearrangement uses TRBV2 and TRBJ2-7; tentatively, D is TRBD1 or TRBD2 (5 bases each). Deletions cut 6 bases from V and 0 bases from J, with 12 bases between. CDR1 and CDR2 (germline): SNHLY, FYNNEI. The CDR3 loop spans 14 amino acids. CDR3: CASRGTHSSYEQYF. The CDR3 DNA sequence: TGTGCCAGCAGGGGGACGCATAGCTCCTACGAGCAGTACTTC.

This chain joins TRBV5-4 and TRBJ2-3; 13 bases agree with TRBD2. The CDR3 sequence is 16 residues long. Trimming removed 4 bases from V and 5 bases from J; junction bases left unmatched: 7. The germline CDR1 and CDR2 sequences are SGHNT and YYREEE (reference sequence). The CDR3: CASSAPGLAGIDTQYF. DNA of the CDR3: TGTGCCAGCAGCGCACCGGGACTAGCGGGGATAGATACGCAGTATTTT.

The chain joins TRBV7-9 to TRBJ1-1; perhaps TRBD1 as D (6 bases). V was clipped by 1 base and J by 3 bases, with 12 bases between them. CDR3 length: 15 amino acids. CDR1 SEHNR and CDR2 FQNEAQ come from the germline V gene (reference sequence). CDR3 coding DNA: TGTGCCAGCAGCTTAGTCGGGGGGCCCGACACTGAAGCTTTCTTT. Protein: CASSLVGGPDTEAFF.

The chain uses TRBV4-2 and TRBJ1-1; the D gene is possibly TRBD1 (5 bases). The CDR3 has 15 amino acids. Germline CDR1 is LGHNA and CDR2 is YNFKEQ. V was trimmed by 4 bases and J by 6 bases, leaving 18 bases between them. CDR3 sequence reads: CASSPRDDRVAEAFF. The CDR3 bases are TGTGCCAGCAGCCCCCGGGACGACCGCGTCGCTGAAGCTTTCTTT.

DNA for the CDR3: TGTGCCAGCAGCCAAACCGGGACAGAAAATGAAAAACTGTTTTTT. The encoded protein is CASSQTGTENEKLFF. V gene TRBV4-2 combines with J gene TRBJ1-4, with 7 bases matching TRBD1. Germline V gives CDR1 LGHNA, CDR2 YNFKEQ. This CDR3 has 15 amino acids. V dropped 2 bases and J dropped 5; count of bases not matched to a gene: 5.

The V gene is TRBV27, the J gene TRBJ2-1, with 8 bases fitting TRBD1. The CDR3 length is 15 residues. CDR1 is MNHEY and CDR2 is SMNVEV in the germline V gene (reference sequence). The V gene end was trimmed by 5 bases and the J gene end by 4 bases; junction bases not matched to a gene: 7. As DNA, the CDR3 is TGTGCCAGCAGTCTCCCCGGGACAGGTTACAATGAGCAGTTCTTC. Encoded protein: CASSLPGTGYNEQFF.

The J gene is TRBJ1-6, the V gene TRBV6-1; D is perhaps TRBD1 (6 bases). The germline V gene encodes CDR1 MNHNS and CDR2 SASEGT. The CDR3 is made up of 15 amino acids. The ends were cut back, 6 bases at V and 5 bases at J, with 14 bases in the middle. The CDR3: CASRLTGQNNSPLHF. The CDR3 bases are TGTGCCAGCAGACTCACGGGACAAAATAATTCACCCCTCCACTTT.

To note about this clone: The junction departs from the called germline gene at one end, perhaps through a read error. The chain combines TRBV23-1 with TRBJ1-3; D is perhaps TRBD1 (5 bases). TRBV23-1 has ORF status, its function being uncertain. The CDR3 contains 10 residues. CDR3 sequence (DNA): TGCGCCAGGCCTTTCGGGGGAGAGCATTTT. It encodes CARPFGGEHF.